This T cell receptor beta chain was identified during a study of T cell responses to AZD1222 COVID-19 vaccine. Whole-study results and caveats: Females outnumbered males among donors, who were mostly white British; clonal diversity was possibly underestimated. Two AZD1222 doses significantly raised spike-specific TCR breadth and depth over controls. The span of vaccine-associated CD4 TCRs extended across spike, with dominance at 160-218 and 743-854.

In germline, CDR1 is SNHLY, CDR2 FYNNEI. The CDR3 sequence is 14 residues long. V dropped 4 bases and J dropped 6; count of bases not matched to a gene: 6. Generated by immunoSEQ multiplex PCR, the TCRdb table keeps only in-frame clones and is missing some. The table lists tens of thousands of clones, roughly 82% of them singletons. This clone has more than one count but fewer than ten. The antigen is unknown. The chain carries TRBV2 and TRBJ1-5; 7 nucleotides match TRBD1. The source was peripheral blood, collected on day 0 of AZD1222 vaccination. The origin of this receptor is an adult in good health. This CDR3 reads CASSAGGRGQPQHF. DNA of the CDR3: TGTGCCAGCAGTGCAGGGGGACGGGGTCAGCCCCAGCATTTT.